This TCR beta chain was retrieved from a study of T cell repertoires in cytomegalovirus infection (dated by TCRdb to the late 2010s). With respect to the entire study: Alongside well-studied HLA-B-restricted epitopes, the peptide stimulations were aimed at recently identified HLA-C-restricted CMV epitopes, whose presentation resists viral immunomodulation. Donor HLA type was relevant to the analysis, as public TCR beta signatures indicated carriage of CMV infection together with the matching HLA type. Here is what the overall study found, with its caveats: Carriers of CMV infection plus the relevant HLA type were discriminated by the cumulative frequency of public TCR beta family members in the study cohort and in an independent roughly 350-donor cohort. The ex vivo response was dominated by HLA-C-restricted CMV-specific TCR beta clonotypes, and the single most frequent clonotype in two of eight donors was supplied by these HLA-C-restricted clonotypes.

This specimen's treatment or condition label, per the study, means: in vitro stimulation with specific CMV peptide epitopes to enrich CMV-specific T cells. V loses 3 bases at its end and J loses 1 base; junction bases beyond the gene matches: 18. Per the germline V gene, ENHRY is the CDR1 and SYGVKD is the CDR2. From cysteine to phenylalanine, the CDR3 is 19 amino acids long. Of all the DNA, just the CDR3 is kept, 57 bases in frame from base 1. Sequencing instrument: Illumina HiSeq 1500. Clones were called with MiXCR by TCRdb after fastp trimmed the public reads at Q25, and only in-frame beta chains were retained. Rows with a matching CDR3 protein are joined into one entry that keeps the most common DNA and genes. Present in this sample are some 800,000 distinct CDR3 sequences, about 30% of which were seen just once. Roughly an eighth of the sample is held by the ten biggest clonotypes. In the case of this clonotype: Its antigen is unknown. No qualities accompany the bases; no much larger clone lies one base away.

This receptor chain uses TRBV10-3 and TRBJ2-7, with TRBD1 matching 7 junction bases. This TCR was sampled from a human donor in good health (CMV status not recorded). Some clones in this sample may be carry-over from other donors' samples. Source: cultured CD8+ T cells from PBMCs, taken from culture after CMV antigen stimulation. In nucleotides, the sequence is TGTGCCATCAGTGACCCGATACTTTCCCGGGACAGCATATCCTACGAGCAGTACTTC. Protein translation: CAISDPILSRDSISYEQYF.